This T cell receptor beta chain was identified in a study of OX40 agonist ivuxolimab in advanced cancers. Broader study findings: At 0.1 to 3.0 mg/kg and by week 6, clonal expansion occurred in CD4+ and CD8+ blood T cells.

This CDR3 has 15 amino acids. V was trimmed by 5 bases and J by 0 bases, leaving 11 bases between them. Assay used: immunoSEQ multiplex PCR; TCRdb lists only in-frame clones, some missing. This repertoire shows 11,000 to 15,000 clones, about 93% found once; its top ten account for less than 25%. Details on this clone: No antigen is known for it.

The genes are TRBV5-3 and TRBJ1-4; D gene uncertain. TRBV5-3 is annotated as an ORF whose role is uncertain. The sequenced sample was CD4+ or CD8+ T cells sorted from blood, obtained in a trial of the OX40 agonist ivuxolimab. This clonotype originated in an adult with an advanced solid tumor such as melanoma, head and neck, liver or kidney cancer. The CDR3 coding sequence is TGTGCCAGAAGTCCCGAGCGGACAACTAATGAAAAACTGTTTTTT. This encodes CARSPERTTNEKLFF.